This TCR beta chain is drawn from a study of vaccination and CD4 T cells after COVID-19. Treatment given: approximately 10-day PBMC culture with coronavirus spike peptide pools or control peptides (ViraFEST assay). Cultured CD4+ T cell DNA underwent sequencing with the Oncomine TCR Beta short-read assay. TCRdb ran MiXCR on the PCR reads and lists one entry per CDR3 protein. Here the sample spans about 21,000 distinct CDR3 sequences, 60% to 80% being singletons. General study results and limits: SARS-CoV-2-reactive clonotypes rose nonsignificantly, with the median going from approximately 21 to 40. Spike mono-reactive clones accounted for 304 of the 307 vaccine-specific clones found in convalescent patients.

With respect to this clonotype: Antigen specificity is unknown.

Germline V lookup: CDR1 MDHEN, CDR2 SYDVKM. V was clipped by 2 bases and J by 11 bases; unmatched bases: 4. The CDR3 spans 12 residues. The chain employs TRBV28 and TRBJ1-1, with 8 bases aligning to TRBD1. The TCR sequence derives from a human donor who had recovered from COVID-19. Sequenced sample: CD4+ T cells from blood, cultured in vitro. In DNA form, the CDR3 reads TGTGCCAGCAGTTTAGGACAGGGAGGTGCTTTCTTT. Protein: CASSLGQGGAFF.